The 27 T cell receptor beta chains presented below share a single source sample, sequenced in a study of cytomegalovirus exposure and HLA in healthy donors. 13 Jbeta primers and 60 Vbeta primers were used for the PCR. Generated by immunoSEQ multiplex PCR, the TCRdb table keeps only in-frame clones and is missing some. Found here are about 150,000 clones, around 79% of them singletons; the top ten hold around 7.2%. What was sequenced was PBMCs. The receptors were sampled from a young man in good health and CMV-seropositive.

V is TRBV7-8 and J is TRBJ2-3; 7 nucleotides match TRBD1. This CDR3 is built from 16 residues. Germline trimming cut 5 bases from V and 4 bases from J; bases unmatched to any gene: 12. Per germline, CDR1 SGHVS and CDR2 FQNEAQ. DNA of the CDR3: TGTGCCAGCAGCCCCGGGGCACAGGGGCGCGCAGATACGCAGTATTTT. Its protein product is CASSPGAQGRADTQYF.

V gene TRBV7-9 combines with J gene TRBJ2-1, with D tentatively TRBD2 (6 bases). The CDR3 consists of 17 residues. V was clipped by 5 bases and J by 8 bases, with 25 bases between them. Germline V lookup: CDR1 SEHNR, CDR2 FQNEAQ (reference sequence). As DNA, the CDR3 is TGTGCCAGCAGCCCGAAGGAGGGGACGGGGGTAGGCGATGAGCAGTTCTTC. Its translation is CASSPKEGTGVGDEQFF.

Comments on this clone: At one of its ends the junction is not consistent with the germline gene, which may arise from a read error. The CDR3 nucleotides are TGTGCCAGCAGCCGCGGGACTAGCAGAGATACGCAGTATTTT. It specifies CASSRGTSRDTQYF. The V gene is TRBV11-3, the J gene TRBJ2-3, with 9 positions matching TRBD2. This CDR3 is 14 amino acids long. Germline loops: CDR1 SGHNT, CDR2 YENEEA. The variable domain in full, with the rest retrieved from reference TRBV11-3 and TRBJ2-3, is EAGVVQSPRYKIIEKKQPVAFWCNPISGHNTLYWYLQNLGQGPELLIRYENEEAVDDSQLPKDRFSAERLKGVDSTLKIQPAELGDSAVYLCASSRGTSRDTQYFGPGTRLTVL.

The chain has TRBV4-2 and TRBJ1-1; D unresolved. From germline, CDR1 is LGHNA and CDR2 YNFKEQ. The V and J ends lost 0 bases and 1 base respectively, with 12 bases between them. The CDR3 is 16 amino acids. The CDR3 DNA is TGTGCCAGCAGCCAAGAGGCCGGGAAAACGAACACTGAAGCTTTCTTT. Translated, it gives CASSQEAGKTNTEAFF.

The rearrangement uses TRBV9 and TRBJ2-3; 9 positions agree with TRBD2. The junction had 5 bases not matched to a gene; V was cut back by 7 bases and J by 5 bases. Germline lookup yields CDR1 SGDLS and CDR2 YYNGEE. The CDR3 sequence is 13 residues long. The CDR3 region has the DNA TGTGCCAGCGGGCGGGGGGGCGTAGATACGCAGTATTTT. It translates to CASGRGGVDTQYF.

Comments on this clone: Compared with germline, one end of the junction differs, possibly owing to a read error. The CDR3 DNA sequence: TGTGCCAGCAGCGTAGGGCTAGCGGGCTTGATTCACTTC. As protein: CASSVGLAGLIHF. The chain uses TRBV9 and TRBJ2-7; 8 positions agree with TRBD2. The CDR3 totals 13 residues. CDR1 and CDR2 from the germline V gene are SGDLS and YYNGEE. Based on the CDR3 plus reference TRBV9 and TRBJ2-7, the full variable domain is DSGVTQTPKHLITATGQRVTLRCSPRSGDLSVYWYQQSLDQGLQFLIQYYNGEERAKGNILERFSAQQFPDLHSELNLSSLELGDSALYFCASSVGLAGLIHFGPGTRLTVT.

The rearrangement uses TRBV5-6 and TRBJ2-7; maybe TRBD2 (6 bases). Trimming cost V 3 bases and J 4 bases, with 20 bases left between them. Per the germline V gene, CDR1 is SGHDT and CDR2 is YYEEEE. This CDR3 spans 16 amino acids. CDR3 amino acids: CASSSGPGGLAYEQYF. CDR3 coding DNA: TGTGCCAGCAGCTCAGGTCCCGGGGGTTTGGCTTACGAGCAGTACTTC.

This chain connects TRBV9 to TRBJ2-2, with D perhaps TRBD1 (6 bases). Looked up from germline, CDR1 is SGDLS and CDR2 is YYNGEE. There are 15 residues in the CDR3. V was shortened by 3 bases and J by 4 bases, with 13 bases between the two germline ends. The CDR3 loop reads CASSAGVVSTGELFF. As DNA, the CDR3 is TGTGCCAGCAGCGCAGGGGTAGTGAGCACCGGGGAGCTGTTTTTT.

This chain's CDR3 is CASSAGAHQPQHF. The CDR3 nucleotides read TGTGCCAGCAGTGCAGGGGCCCATCAGCCCCAGCATTTT. This chain connects TRBV6-5 to TRBJ1-5; D is perhaps TRBD1 (6 bases). The germline gives CDR1 MNHEY, CDR2 SVGAGI. Trimming removed 5 bases at V and 5 bases at J, with 10 bases between. The CDR3 spans 13 residues.

V and J are TRBV29-1 and TRBJ2-3; 7 nucleotides match TRBD1. The junction had 7 bases not matched to a gene; V was cut back by 7 bases and J by 0 bases. Germline lookup yields CDR1 SQVTM and CDR2 ANQGSEA. The CDR3 has 14 residues. The CDR3 sequence: CSGAGTASTDTQYF. In nucleotides, the CDR3 is TGCAGCGGTGCCGGGACAGCTAGCACAGATACGCAGTATTTT.

The rearrangement links TRBV21-1 to TRBJ1-2. TRBV21-1 is assigned pseudogene status. CDR3 length equals 19 residues. The CDR3 nucleotides read TGTGCCAGCAGCACCATGGGAGGGTTAAGGGACTCGTGCAACTATGGCTACACCTTC. It yields the protein CASSTMGGLRDSCNYGYTF.

The chain combines TRBV5-1 with TRBJ2-3, with 12 bases fitting TRBD2. The CDR3 spans 16 residues. Trimming removed 2 bases from V and 4 bases from J; junction bases left unmatched: 5. Germline V gene sequence: CDR1 SGHRS, CDR2 YFSETQ. CDR3 DNA sequence: TGCGCCAGCAGCTTCAGGACTAGCGGGAATGCAGATACGCAGTATTTT. Translated: CASSFRTSGNADTQYF.

This clone occurred once. Other nucleotide sequences from this sample produce the same CDR3. The genes are TRBV20-1 and TRBJ1-1, with D perhaps matching TRBD1 (5 bases). The CDR3 loop spans 11 amino acids. Trimming removed 2 bases at V and 7 bases at J, with 8 bases between. Germline V gives CDR1 DFQATT, CDR2 SNEGSKA (reference sequence). The CDR3 region is CSARQGNEAFF. Written as DNA, the CDR3 is TGCAGTGCTAGACAGGGAAATGAAGCTTTCTTT.

V is TRBV5-1 and J is TRBJ2-7; 7 bases map to TRBD1. Germline CDR1 is SGHRS and CDR2 is YFSETQ. This CDR3 has 15 amino acids. J lost 2 bases, V lost 0 bases, and 5 bases had no gene match. The DNA of the CDR3 is TGCGCCAGCAGCTTGGCGGGACAGCAGACCTACGAGCAGTACTTC. Its protein is CASSLAGQQTYEQYF.

The count of this clone is one. CDR3 sequence (DNA): TGTGCCAGCAGTTCCGCGGAGGGGGCGGGTGAAAAACTGTTTTTT. Protein sequence: CASSSAEGAGEKLFF. The V gene is TRBV27, the J gene TRBJ1-4, with 7 bases that match TRBD1. V was clipped by 4 bases and J by 7 bases; unmatched bases: 9. This CDR3 has 15 residues. CDR1 and CDR2 (germline): MNHEY, SMNVEV (reference sequence).

The genes are TRBV27 and TRBJ2-3; 10 nucleotides align to TRBD2. Germline CDR1 is MNHEY and CDR2 is SMNVEV (reference sequence). V was pared by 5 bases and J by 3 bases, with 2 bases of the junction left unmatched. The CDR3 spans 14 residues. In nucleotides, the CDR3 is TGTGCCAGCAGTACTAGCGGGACTACAGATACGCAGTATTTT. Its protein product is CASSTSGTTDTQYF.

This chain joins TRBV9 and TRBJ1-1; D possibly corresponds to TRBD1 (5 bases). The CDR3 is 13 residues long. The V gene lost 0 bases and the J gene lost 10 bases, with 13 bases spanning the gap. The germline gives CDR1 SGDLS, CDR2 YYNGEE. In nucleotides, the CDR3 is TGTGCCAGCAGCGTAGATACGCAGGGTCTAGCTTTCTTT. This codes for CASSVDTQGLAFF. Using reference TRBV9 and TRBJ1-1 for the parts outside the CDR3, the full variable domain is DSGVTQTPKHLITATGQRVTLRCSPRSGDLSVYWYQQSLDQGLQFLIQYYNGEERAKGNILERFSAQQFPDLHSELNLSSLELGDSALYFCASSVDTQGLAFFGQGTRLTVV.

The chain recombines TRBV7-3 with TRBJ2-2, with 7 positions matching TRBD2. The CDR3 is made up of 13 amino acids. Per germline, CDR1 SGHTA and CDR2 FQGTGA. Germline trimming cut 6 bases from V and 5 bases from J; bases unmatched to any gene: 3. Here the CDR3 reads CASSSRGTGELFF. In DNA form, the CDR3 reads TGTGCCAGCAGTTCGCGGGGGACCGGGGAGCTGTTTTTT.

This clone was recorded once. The chain is built from TRBV4-1 and TRBJ2-5, with 16 nucleotides matching TRBD2. V trimming: 4 bases; J trimming: 2 bases; junction bases outside the gene matches: 4. This CDR3 contains 17 residues. Germline V lookup: CDR1 MGHRA, CDR2 YSYEKL. The CDR3 sequence is CASSPGLAGGVQETQYF. In nucleotides, the CDR3 is TGCGCCAGCAGCCCGGGACTAGCGGGAGGGGTTCAAGAGACCCAGTACTTC.

In DNA form, the CDR3 reads TGTGCCATCAGTAGCTCCGCAGGTGATGAGCAGTTCTTC. It is translated as CAISSSAGDEQFF. This sequence joins TRBV10-3 and TRBJ2-1; D is unresolved. The CDR3 runs to 13 residues. Germline CDR1 ENHRY, CDR2 SYGVKD. Trimming pared 5 bases from V and 8 bases from J, leaving 13 bases between.

V is TRBV6-5 and J is TRBJ2-7; D remains unclear. Between the trimmed V and J ends, which lost 7 bases and 0 bases, there was a span of 7 bases. Germline-derived CDR1 and CDR2 are MNHEY and SVGAGI. This CDR3 is 12 amino acids long. The CDR3 DNA reads TGTGCCAGCACGGCTAGCTCCTACGAGCAGTACTTC. It yields the protein CASTASSYEQYF.

For the CDR3, the DNA is TGTGCCAGCAGCCCCCCAGGGGGAATGTCCAATGAGCAGTTCTTC. Protein product: CASSPPGGMSNEQFF. The genes are TRBV11-3 and TRBJ2-1; TRBD1 agrees at 7 bases. The CDR3 loop spans 15 amino acids. Germline V lookup: CDR1 SGHNT, CDR2 YENEEA. V was clipped by 5 bases and J by 6 bases; unmatched bases: 10.

The chain links TRBV10-3 to TRBJ1-1, with 9 bases matching TRBD1. The CDR3 covers 13 residues. Germline CDR1 and CDR2: ENHRY and SYGVKD. V shed 6 bases, J shed 5 bases, and the junction held 4 bases outside the gene matches. In nucleotides, the CDR3 is TGTGCCATCAGGGGACAGGGCGGGACTGAAGCTTTCTTT. Its translation is CAIRGQGGTEAFF.

This rearrangement joins TRBV19 to TRBJ2-3; the D gene is possibly TRBD2 (8 bases). The V and J ends lost 3 bases and 1 base respectively, with 17 bases between them. The CDR3 runs 17 residues. Germline V gene lookup returns CDR1 LNHDA and CDR2 SQIVND (reference sequence). In nucleotides, the CDR3 is TGTGCCAGTAGTATTTTAGGGACAGCGGGAGGCACAGATACGCAGTATTTT. Its translation: CASSILGTAGGTDTQYF.

About this clone itself: The sample holds other DNA sequences that translate to the same CDR3. The CDR3 nucleotides read TGTGCCAGCAGCGTGTCAGGGGGCACTGAAGCTTTCTTT. It specifies CASSVSGGTEAFF. The chain combines TRBV9 with TRBJ1-1, with 7 positions matching TRBD1. The CDR3 is made up of 13 amino acids. Germline CDR1 reads SGDLS; CDR2 reads YYNGEE. V lost 2 bases and J lost 4; bases outside the gene matches: 2. Full variable domain (rest looked up from reference TRBV9 and TRBJ1-1): DSGVTQTPKHLITATGQRVTLRCSPRSGDLSVYWYQQSLDQGLQFLIQYYNGEERAKGNILERFSAQQFPDLHSELNLSSLELGDSALYFCASSVSGGTEAFFGQGTRLTVV.

This clone was found once. V usage is TRBV4-2 and J usage is TRBJ1-2; tentative D call: TRBD1 (5 bases). This CDR3 is built from 15 residues. Germline V gene lookup returns CDR1 LGHNA and CDR2 YNFKEQ. Trimming removed 0 bases at V and 3 bases at J, with 11 bases between. The CDR3 loop reads CASSQEAGGDYGYTF. In DNA form, the CDR3 reads TGTGCCAGCAGCCAAGAAGCCGGGGGAGACTATGGCTACACCTTC.

The rearrangement joins TRBV28 to TRBJ2-1; 14 nucleotides match TRBD2. There are 16 residues in the CDR3. From germline, CDR1 is MDHEN and CDR2 SYDVKM. The J segment lost 7 bases and the V segment lost 6 bases, leaving 8 bases of the junction unmatched. The CDR3 coding sequence is TGTGCCAGCAGGCAAGGACTAGCGGGAGGCTTAAATGAGCAGTTCTTC. It specifies CASRQGLAGGLNEQFF.